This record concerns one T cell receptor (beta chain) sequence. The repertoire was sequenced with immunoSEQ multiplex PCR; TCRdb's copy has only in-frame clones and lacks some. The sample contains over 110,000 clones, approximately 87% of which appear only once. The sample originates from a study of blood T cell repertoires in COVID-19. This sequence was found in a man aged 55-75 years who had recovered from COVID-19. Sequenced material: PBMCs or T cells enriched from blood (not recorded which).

DNA of the CDR3: TGTGCCAGCAGCTTCGGGGGGTCTAATTCACCCCTCCACTTT. Its translation is CASSFGGSNSPLHF. V usage is TRBV7-3 and J usage is TRBJ1-6; possible D gene TRBD1, 5 bases. V gave up 3 bases and J gave up 6 bases, with 9 bases separating them. There are 14 residues in the CDR3. CDR1 and CDR2 (germline): SGHTA, FQGTGA.